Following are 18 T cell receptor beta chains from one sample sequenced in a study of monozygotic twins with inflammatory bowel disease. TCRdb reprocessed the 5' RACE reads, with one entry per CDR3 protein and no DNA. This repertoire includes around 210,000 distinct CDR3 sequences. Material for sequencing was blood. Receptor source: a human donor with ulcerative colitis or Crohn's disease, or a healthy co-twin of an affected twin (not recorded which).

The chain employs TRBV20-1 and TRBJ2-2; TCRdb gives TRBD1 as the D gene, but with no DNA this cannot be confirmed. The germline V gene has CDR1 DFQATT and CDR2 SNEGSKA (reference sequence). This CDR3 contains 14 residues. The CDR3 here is CSASQAFNTGELFF.

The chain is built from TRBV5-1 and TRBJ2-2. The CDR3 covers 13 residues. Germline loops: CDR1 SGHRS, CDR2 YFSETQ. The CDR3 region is CASSLEAAGELFF.

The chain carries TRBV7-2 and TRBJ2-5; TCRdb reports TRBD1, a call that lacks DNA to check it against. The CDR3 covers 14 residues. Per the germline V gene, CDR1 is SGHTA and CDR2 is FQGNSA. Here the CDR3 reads CASSLGDLSETQYF. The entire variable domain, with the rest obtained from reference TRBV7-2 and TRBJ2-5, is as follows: GAGVSQSPSNKVTEKGKDVELRCDPISGHTALYWYRQSLGQGLEFLIYFQGNSAPDKSGLPSDRFSAERTGGSVSTLTIQRTQQEDSAVYLCASSLGDLSETQYFGPGTRLLVL.

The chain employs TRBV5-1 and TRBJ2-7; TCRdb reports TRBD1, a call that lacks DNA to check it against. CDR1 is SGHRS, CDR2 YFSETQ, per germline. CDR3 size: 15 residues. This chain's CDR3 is CASSLARDRGHEQYF.

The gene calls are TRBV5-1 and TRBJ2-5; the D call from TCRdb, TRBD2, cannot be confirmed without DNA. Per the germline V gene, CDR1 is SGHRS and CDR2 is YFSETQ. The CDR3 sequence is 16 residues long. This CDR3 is CASSLMGSGSGETQYF.

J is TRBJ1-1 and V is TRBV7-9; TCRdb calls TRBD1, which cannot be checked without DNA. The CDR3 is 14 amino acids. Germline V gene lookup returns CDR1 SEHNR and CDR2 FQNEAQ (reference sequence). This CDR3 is CASSLQGPPGSAFF.

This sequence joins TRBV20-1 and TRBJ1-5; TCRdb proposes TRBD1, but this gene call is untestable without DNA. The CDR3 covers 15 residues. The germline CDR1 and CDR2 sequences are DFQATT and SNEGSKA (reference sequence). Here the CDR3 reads CSATGQGGGNQPQHF.

The CDR3 protein is CASSEWRTGGEKLFF. The chain recombines TRBV25-1 with TRBJ1-4; TCRdb's D gene call, TRBD1, goes unchecked for lack of DNA. The V gene's germline CDR1 is MGHDK and CDR2 SYGVNS. The CDR3 sequence is 15 residues long.

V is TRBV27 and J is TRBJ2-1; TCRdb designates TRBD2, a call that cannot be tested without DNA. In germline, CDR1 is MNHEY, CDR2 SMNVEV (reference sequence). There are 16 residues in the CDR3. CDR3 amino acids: CASSPGTSGFGNEQFF.

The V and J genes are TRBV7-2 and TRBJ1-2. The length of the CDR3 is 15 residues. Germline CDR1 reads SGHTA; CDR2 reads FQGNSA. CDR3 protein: CASSLWEGPNYGYTF.

The CDR3 loop is CAWAPRLNTEAFF. This chain joins TRBV30 and TRBJ1-1. Per germline, CDR1 GTSNPN and CDR2 SVGIG (reference sequence). The CDR3 has 13 amino acids.

The chain's CDR3 is CASSPGTGGGAFF. The chain recombines TRBV14 with TRBJ1-1; the D call from TCRdb, TRBD1, cannot be confirmed without DNA. CDR3 length equals 13 residues. Germline V CDR1 and CDR2: SGHDN, FVKESK.

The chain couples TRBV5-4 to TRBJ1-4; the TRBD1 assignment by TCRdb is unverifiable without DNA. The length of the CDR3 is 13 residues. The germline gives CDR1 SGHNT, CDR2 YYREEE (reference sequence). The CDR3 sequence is CASSLLGQEKLFF.

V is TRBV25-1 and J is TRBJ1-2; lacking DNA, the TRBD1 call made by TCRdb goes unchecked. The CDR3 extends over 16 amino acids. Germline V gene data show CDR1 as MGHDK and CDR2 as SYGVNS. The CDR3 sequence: CASSDSRTAQSYGYTF.

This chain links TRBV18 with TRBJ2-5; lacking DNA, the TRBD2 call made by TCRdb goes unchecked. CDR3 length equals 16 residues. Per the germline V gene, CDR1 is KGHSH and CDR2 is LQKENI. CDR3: CASSQTSGGYEETQYF.

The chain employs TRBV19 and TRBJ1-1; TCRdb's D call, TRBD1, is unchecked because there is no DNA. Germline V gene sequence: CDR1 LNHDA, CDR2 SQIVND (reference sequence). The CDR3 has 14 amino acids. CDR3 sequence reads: CASSADRGSTEAFF.

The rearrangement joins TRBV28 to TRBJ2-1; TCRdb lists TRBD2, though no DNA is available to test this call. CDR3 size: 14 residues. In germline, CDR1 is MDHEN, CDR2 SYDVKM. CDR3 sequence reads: CASSLFSAGGRQFF. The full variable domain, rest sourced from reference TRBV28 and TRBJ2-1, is DVKVTQSSRYLVKRTGEKVFLECVQDMDHENMFWYRQDPGLGLRLIYFSYDVKMKEKGDIPEGYSVSREKKERFSLILESASTNQTSMYLCASSLFSAGGRQFFGPGTRLTVL.

This chain's CDR3 is CASSSRTGRTSTNEKLFF. This sequence joins TRBV11-2 and TRBJ1-4; absent DNA, TCRdb's TRBD1 call cannot be checked. Germline loops: CDR1 SGHAT, CDR2 FQNNGV. This CDR3 spans 18 amino acids.